These 26 T cell receptor beta chains were all obtained from the same sample, sequenced in a study of cytomegalovirus exposure and HLA in healthy donors. Primers for the PCR totalled 60 Vbeta and 13 Jbeta. TCRdb's table, derived via immunoSEQ multiplex PCR, lists solely in-frame clones and lacks some. Recorded here are 200,000 to 250,000 clones; the top ten clones represent roughly 1.2%. Sequencing was performed on PBMCs. Every receptor here comes from a girl aged 2-10 years in good health and CMV-seropositive.

The rearrangement links TRBV5-1 to TRBJ1-6; 10 bases are a match to TRBD1. CDR1 SGHRS and CDR2 YFSETQ come from the germline V gene. V was clipped by 0 bases and J by 0 bases; unmatched bases: 3. This CDR3 has 18 residues. In nucleotides, the CDR3 is TGCGCCAGCAGCTTGGCGGGACAGGGGAGCTCCTATAATTCACCCCTCCACTTT. Amino acids: CASSLAGQGSSYNSPLHF.

The chain links TRBV7-6 to TRBJ2-1, with no clear D. There are 13 residues in the CDR3. Germline CDR1 reads SGHVS; CDR2 reads FNYEAQ. V was trimmed by 5 bases and J by 1 base, leaving 6 bases between them. The CDR3, as DNA: TGTGCCAGCAGCCCTAATTCCTACAATGAGCAGTTCTTC. Its protein product is CASSPNSYNEQFF.

The chain carries TRBV28 and TRBJ2-3, with 8 bases matching TRBD2. In germline, CDR1 is MDHEN, CDR2 SYDVKM. CDR3 length equals 15 residues. V lost 7 bases and J lost 5; bases outside the gene matches: 11. CDR3 in amino acids: CASNGSGRRKDTQYF. CDR3 DNA: TGTGCCAGCAACGGGAGCGGGAGACGGAAAGATACGCAGTATTTT.

V gene TRBV29-1 combines with J gene TRBJ1-5; 7 nucleotides match TRBD1. This CDR3 has 14 residues. Per the germline V gene, CDR1 is SQVTM and CDR2 is ANQGSEA. The V segment lost 4 bases and the J segment 5 bases; nucleotides outside the gene matches: 8. The CDR3 coding sequence is TGCAGCGTTGTCGGGACAGAGAGAGATCAGCCCCAGCATTTT. This encodes CSVVGTERDQPQHF.

This CDR3 reads CASSEWEVLPTEAFF. The CDR3 coding sequence is TGTGCCAGCAGTGAATGGGAGGTCCTACCCACTGAAGCTTTCTTT. This chain uses TRBV25-1 with TRBJ1-1; no definite D call. CDR3 length equals 15 residues. In germline, CDR1 is MGHDK, CDR2 SYGVNS. V gave up 1 base and J gave up 4 bases, with 13 bases separating them. The entire variable domain, with the rest obtained from reference TRBV25-1 and TRBJ1-1, is as follows: EADIYQTPRYLVIGTGKKITLECSQTMGHDKMYWYQQDPGMELHLIHYSYGVNSTEKGDLSSESTVSRIRTEHFPLTLESARPSHTSQYLCASSEWEVLPTEAFFGQGTRLTVV.

As DNA, the CDR3 is TGTGCCAGCAGCTTATTAGCGGGACTCTACGAGCAGTACTTC. Protein: CASSLLAGLYEQYF. The chain employs TRBV7-2 and TRBJ2-7; 8 bases match TRBD2. With V trimmed by 2 bases and J by 3 bases, 3 bases remained unmatched. The CDR3 is 14 amino acids. CDR1 is SGHTA and CDR2 is FQGNSA in the germline V gene.

This chain joins TRBV19 and TRBJ2-3; TRBD2 agrees at 13 bases. CDR3 length equals 15 residues. Germline V lookup: CDR1 LNHDA, CDR2 SQIVND (reference sequence). Losses at the gene ends were 6 bases for V and 4 bases for J; bases not matched to a gene: 4. The CDR3 loop reads CASRGLAGAADTQYF. DNA of the CDR3: TGTGCCAGTAGAGGACTAGCGGGAGCTGCAGATACGCAGTATTTT.

V and J are TRBV2 and TRBJ1-2; maybe TRBD1 (6 bases). There are 13 residues in the CDR3. V dropped 1 base and J dropped 5 bases, with 8 bases sitting between them. Germline V gene data show CDR1 as SNHLY and CDR2 as FYNNEI. This CDR3 reads CASSEEGVYGYTF. The CDR3 coding sequence is TGTGCCAGCAGTGAAGAGGGGGTATATGGCTACACCTTC.

The CDR3: CASSLGRASAQFF. CDR3 DNA: TGTGCCAGCAGCTTAGGTCGGGCTAGCGCACAGTTCTTC. This chain connects TRBV13 to TRBJ2-1; a weak D match, TRBD2 (6 bases). The CDR3 length is 13 residues. V was cut by 0 bases and J by 13 bases, with 13 bases left in between. CDR1 is PRHDT and CDR2 is FYEKMQ in the germline V gene (reference sequence).

The CDR3 reads CSAGLAGLGEQFF. CDR3 nucleotides: TGCAGCGCAGGACTAGCGGGATTGGGTGAGCAGTTCTTC. The chain is built from TRBV29-1 and TRBJ2-1; TRBD2 matches 12 bases. This CDR3 is 13 amino acids long. CDR1 and CDR2 from the germline V gene are SQVTM and ANQGSEA. Trimming cost V 7 bases and J 9 bases; bases outside gene matches: 7.

This chain connects TRBV19 to TRBJ2-1; TRBD1 matches at 7 bases. The CDR3 length is 16 residues. The V segment lost 4 bases and the J segment 1 base; nucleotides outside the gene matches: 7. Germline loops: CDR1 LNHDA, CDR2 SQIVND (reference sequence). The CDR3 bases are TGTGCCAGTAGTAAGGGGGACAGTCGTTCCTACAATGAGCAGTTCTTC. Residues: CASSKGDSRSYNEQFF.

The chain joins TRBV28 to TRBJ2-7, with D possibly TRBD1 on 6 matching bases. Germline values: CDR1 MDHEN, CDR2 SYDVKM. This CDR3 is 13 amino acids long. The ends were cut back, 2 bases at V and 7 bases at J, with 12 bases in the middle. The CDR3 protein is CASSLNRAKEQYF. In DNA form, the CDR3 reads TGTGCCAGCAGTTTAAACAGGGCCAAAGAGCAGTACTTC.

The chain has TRBV5-1 and TRBJ2-3, with TRBD2 as a possible D gene (5 bases). V was clipped by 6 bases and J by 4 bases, with 27 bases between them. CDR3 length: 18 amino acids. The V gene's germline CDR1 is SGHRS and CDR2 YFSETQ. CDR3 in amino acids: CASTRYGSLNRGADTQYF. The CDR3 nucleotides are TGCGCCAGCACCCGGTATGGTAGTCTTAACCGGGGAGCAGATACGCAGTATTTT.

This chain uses TRBV10-3 with TRBJ1-5; perhaps TRBD1 as D (6 bases). The CDR3 has 15 residues. Trimming cost V 3 bases and J 4 bases, with 13 bases left between them. From germline, CDR1 is ENHRY and CDR2 SYGVKD. CDR3 in amino acids: CAISEQGPSNQPQHF. As DNA, the CDR3 is TGTGCCATCAGTGAACAGGGCCCCTCTAATCAGCCCCAGCATTTT.

The gene calls are TRBV27 and TRBJ2-3; a weak D match, TRBD2 (6 bases). CDR1 is MNHEY and CDR2 is SMNVEV in the germline V gene (reference sequence). There are 15 residues in the CDR3. Trimming took 2 bases from V and 4 from J, leaving 13 bases between them. CDR3 in amino acids: CASSLGGGVADTQYF. In DNA, the CDR3 is TGTGCCAGCAGTTTAGGAGGCGGGGTAGCAGATACGCAGTATTTT.

The chain combines TRBV4-1 with TRBJ2-7, with D unresolved. Germline lookup yields CDR1 MGHRA and CDR2 YSYEKL. This CDR3 has 14 amino acids. V lost 2 bases and J 1 base, leaving 9 bases between the germline ends. Written as DNA, the CDR3 is TGCGCCAGCAGCCAAAGCCGGGTTTCCTACGAGCAGTACTTC. Protein: CASSQSRVSYEQYF.

The chain employs TRBV11-2 and TRBJ2-1; the match to TRBD2 covers 8 bases. The CDR3 totals 16 residues. After removal of 1 base from V and 3 bases from J, the junction contained 5 bases not matched to a gene. Looked up from germline, CDR1 is SGHAT and CDR2 is FQNNGV. The CDR3 DNA sequence: TGTGCCAGCAGCTTAGGAAGGGGACTAGTCTACAATGAGCAGTTCTTC. Its translation: CASSLGRGLVYNEQFF.

The rearrangement uses TRBV6-1 and TRBJ1-2, with 7 nucleotides matching TRBD1. The length of the CDR3 is 16 residues. The V gene's germline CDR1 is MNHNS and CDR2 SASEGT. With V trimmed by 4 bases and J by 4 bases, 12 bases remained unmatched. This CDR3 reads CASSAFGTEKIYGYTF. CDR3 DNA sequence: TGTGCCAGCAGTGCCTTCGGGACAGAGAAGATCTATGGCTACACCTTC.

The chain employs TRBV9 and TRBJ2-7, with 8 bases lining up with TRBD2. Losses at the gene ends were 0 bases for V and 6 bases for J; bases not matched to a gene: 11. Germline V gives CDR1 SGDLS, CDR2 YYNGEE. CDR3 size: 16 residues. CDR3 amino acids: CASSVGVTSALGEQYF. CDR3 sequence (DNA): TGTGCCAGCAGCGTAGGAGTGACTAGCGCCCTCGGCGAGCAGTACTTC.

The V and J genes are TRBV6-1 and TRBJ1-5; D is possibly TRBD1 (6 bases). Germline V lookup: CDR1 MNHNS, CDR2 SASEGT. V lost 0 bases and J lost 5, with 20 bases in between. The CDR3 is made up of 18 amino acids. The CDR3 nucleotides are TGTGCCAGCAGTGAAGCGTGGGTGGGCAGGGGCAGGTATCAGCCCCAGCATTTT. Translated, it gives CASSEAWVGRGRYQPQHF.

In nucleotides, the CDR3 is TGTGCCAGCAGTGAAGACAGGGGTACTCAGCCCCAGCATTTT. This encodes CASSEDRGTQPQHF. V usage is TRBV2 and J usage is TRBJ1-5, with 7 positions matching TRBD1. The J segment lost 6 bases and the V segment lost 1 base, leaving 3 bases of the junction unmatched. Germline assignment: CDR1 SNHLY and CDR2 FYNNEI. This CDR3 is built from 14 residues.

The V and J genes are TRBV5-4 and TRBJ2-1; D is possibly TRBD1 (6 bases). The germline V and J ends were trimmed by 4 bases and 0 bases, with 17 bases remaining between them. CDR3 length: 17 residues. Germline values: CDR1 SGHNT, CDR2 YYREEE (reference sequence). CDR3 amino acids: CASSLKGRGSSYNEQFF. The CDR3 DNA follows: TGTGCCAGCAGCCTAAAAGGCAGGGGTAGCTCCTACAATGAGCAGTTCTTC.

This CDR3 is CASRGLISYNEQFF. CDR3 in DNA: TGTGCCAGCAGGGGGCTTATAAGCTACAATGAGCAGTTCTTC. The chain couples TRBV28 to TRBJ2-1, with D perhaps matching TRBD1 (5 bases). Trimming pared 6 bases from V and 3 bases from J, leaving 12 bases between. Germline assignment: CDR1 MDHEN and CDR2 SYDVKM. This CDR3 spans 14 amino acids.

The V gene is TRBV5-4, the J gene TRBJ2-5; 8 bases map to TRBD2. V gave up 1 base and J gave up 2 bases; unmatched junction bases: 7. This CDR3 contains 16 residues. CDR1 SGHNT and CDR2 YYREEE come from the germline V gene (reference sequence). The CDR3 DNA reads as TGTGCCAGCAGCTTGAGTGCGGGAGGTGGGCAAGAGACCCAGTACTTC. Translated: CASSLSAGGGQETQYF.

The rearrangement links TRBV18 to TRBJ2-6; the D gene is possibly TRBD2 (6 bases). This CDR3 is 17 amino acids long. The V gene lost 0 bases and the J gene lost 2 bases, with 11 bases spanning the gap. Germline V gene sequence: CDR1 KGHSH, CDR2 LQKENI. The CDR3 sequence: CASSPPVAGTGANVLTF. The CDR3 DNA reads as TGTGCCAGCTCACCACCGGTTGCGGGAACTGGGGCCAACGTCCTGACTTTC.

The chain joins TRBV6-1 to TRBJ2-5; the D gene is possibly TRBD2 (5 bases). Per the germline V gene, CDR1 is MNHNS and CDR2 is SASEGT. This CDR3 comprises 12 residues. Trimming pared 5 bases from V and 2 bases from J, leaving 6 bases between. Here the CDR3 reads CASSSGQETQYF. The CDR3, as DNA: TGTGCCAGCAGTTCGGGACAAGAGACCCAGTACTTC.